The rows below give T cell receptor beta chains drawn from one sample of a study of blood T cell repertoires in COVID-19. Sequencing used immunoSEQ multiplex PCR; TCRdb keeps in-frame clones, though not all of them. The sample has about 370,000 clones; more than 80% are singletons. The sample was peripheral blood. These receptors all stem from a woman younger than 45 with COVID-19, enrolled during active disease. The conserved cysteine and the conserved F or W are not part of the CDR3 here.

cdr3_length j_call v_call cdr3_aa
10 TRBJ1-2 TRBV7-9 ASSLPGGGYT
11 TRBJ2-3 TRBV5-4 ASSLTGGDTQY
12 TRBJ1-1 TRBV6-6 ASSYSDMNTEAF
13 TRBJ2-5 TRBV6-5 ASSRTSGGAETQY
13 TRBJ2-7 TRBV6-5 ASRDSLWSSYEQY
15 TRBJ1-1 TRBV7-2 ASSLVSGTVLNTEAF
19 TRBJ2-3 TRBV24-1 ATSDPRRGLAGPHNTDTQY
15 TRBJ2-3 TRBV5-3 ARSPNGTSGTPDTQY
12 TRBJ2-1 TRBV9 ASSGGEPYNEQF
12 TRBJ1-2 TRBV7-2 ASSVDTGRYGYT
11 TRBJ2-3 TRBV21-1 ASSISSTDTQY
14 TRBJ2-5 TRBV6-6 ASSYPGQLMGETQY
15 TRBJ1-3 TRBV28 ASSPTLIRVSGNTIY
12 TRBJ1-2 TRBV10-3 AISYQGAGDGYT
13 TRBJ2-7 TRBV7-2 ASSAGTSSRYEQY
14 TRBJ2-1 TRBV5-8 ASSLQGSTAYNEQF
15 TRBJ2-1 TRBV18 ASSPPKGTSGGDEQF
12 TRBJ2-1 TRBV29-1 SVDGLAQPRRQF
13 TRBJ1-6 TRBV6-2/TRBV6-3 ASSSGRGYDSPLH
12 TRBJ2-2 TRBV6-6 ASSRDRGSGELF
11 TRBJ1-1 TRBV6-1 ASSERQNTEAF
13 TRBJ2-7 TRBV6-5 ASSPRGGGTYEQY
13 TRBJ2-1 TRBV27 ASSSETSGKNEQF
14 TRBJ1-5 TRBV19 ASSPRGDRRNQPQH
11 TRBJ2-7 TRBV28 ASSAQGTYEQY
12 TRBJ1-1 TRBV7-2 ASSPSRDSKLAF
13 TRBJ2-7 TRBV4-2 ASSQGHEGFYEQY
12 TRBJ2-5 TRBV7-2 ASSSGGWQETQY
9 TRBJ1-1 TRBV25-1 ASSAFGEAF
13 TRBJ2-3 TRBV5-1 ASSPLLGRTDTQY
14 TRBJ2-3 TRBV9 ASSVGGGSRTDTQY
16 TRBJ1-3 TRBV4-3 ASSPLTTGGAYGNTIY
16 TRBJ1-2 TRBV18 ASSPIVLRSSGNYGYT
14 TRBJ1-4 TRBV24-1 ATSEGTGAANEKLF
10 TRBJ2-1 TRBV19 ATQTGNNEQF
13 TRBJ2-1 TRBV7-2 ASSLARLAEIEQF
12 TRBJ1-3 TRBV11-2 ASSQQTTGNTIY
13 TRBJ2-2 TRBV9 ASSVVAGFTGELF
13 TRBJ2-2 TRBV14 ASSQEVQQAGELF
16 TRBJ2-6 TRBV5-4 ASSFGRGRGSGANVLT